Described below is a single TCR beta chain sequence and its context. Antigen unknown. CDR1 and CDR2 from the germline V gene are MNHEY and SMNVEV (reference sequence). This CDR3 is 20 amino acids long. Losses at the gene ends were 5 bases for V and 1 base for J; bases not matched to a gene: 12. This specimen belongs to a study of T cells in localized non-small cell lung cancer. Method: immunoSEQ multiplex PCR; TCRdb's copy keeps in-frame clones and lacks some. Of over 20,000 clones listed, roughly four fifths were seen once; the top ten hold about 4.8%. Whole-study findings and limits: Adjacent uninvolved lung tissue had the highest T cell clonality, exceeding tumor. For the top 100 tumor clones, a median about 60 also appeared in adjacent lung.

The rearrangement links TRBV27 to TRBJ2-1; 15 positions match TRBD2. Source: PBMCs, taken before any cancer treatment. The source of this sequence is a man between 40 and 70 years old with stage II lung adenocarcinoma. This CDR3 is CASSPETGLAGGWSYNEQFF. DNA of the CDR3: TGTGCCAGCAGTCCGGAAACGGGACTAGCGGGAGGTTGGTCCTACAATGAGCAGTTCTTC.